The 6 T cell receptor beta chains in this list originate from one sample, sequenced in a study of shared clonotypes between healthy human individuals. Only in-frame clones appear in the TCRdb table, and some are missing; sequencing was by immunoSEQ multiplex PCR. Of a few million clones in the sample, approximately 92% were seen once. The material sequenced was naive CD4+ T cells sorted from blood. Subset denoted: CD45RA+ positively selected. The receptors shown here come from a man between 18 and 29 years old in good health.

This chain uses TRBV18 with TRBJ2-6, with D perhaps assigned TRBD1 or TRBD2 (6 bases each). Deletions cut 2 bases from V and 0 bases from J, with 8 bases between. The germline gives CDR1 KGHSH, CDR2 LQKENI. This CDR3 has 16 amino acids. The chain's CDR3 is CASSPRGASGANVLTF. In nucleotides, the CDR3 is TGTGCCAGCTCACCAAGGGGGGCCTCTGGGGCCAACGTCCTGACTTTC.

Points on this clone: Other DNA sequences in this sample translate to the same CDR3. The CDR3 DNA reads TGTGCCAGCAGTTACGCGGGTACTGAAGCTTTCTTT. Translated, it gives CASSYAGTEAFF. This chain uses TRBV6-5 with TRBJ1-1; no firm D call. The CDR3 contains 12 residues. Trimming pared 2 bases from V and 5 bases from J, leaving 6 bases between. Germline V CDR1 and CDR2: MNHEY, SVGAGI.

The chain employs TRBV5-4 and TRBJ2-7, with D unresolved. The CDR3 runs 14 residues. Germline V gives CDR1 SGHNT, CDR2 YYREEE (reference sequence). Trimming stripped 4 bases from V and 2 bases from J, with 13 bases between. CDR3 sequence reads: CASSDAGPTYEQYF. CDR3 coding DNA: TGTGCCAGCAGCGATGCAGGACCGACCTACGAGCAGTACTTC.

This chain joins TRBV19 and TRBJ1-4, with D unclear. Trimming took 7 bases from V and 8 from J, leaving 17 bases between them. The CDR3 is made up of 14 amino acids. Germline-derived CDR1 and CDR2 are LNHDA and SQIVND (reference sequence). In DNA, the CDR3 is TGTGCCAGTACCCTGCTGGGGATTGGCGAAAAACTGTTTTTT. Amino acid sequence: CASTLLGIGEKLFF.

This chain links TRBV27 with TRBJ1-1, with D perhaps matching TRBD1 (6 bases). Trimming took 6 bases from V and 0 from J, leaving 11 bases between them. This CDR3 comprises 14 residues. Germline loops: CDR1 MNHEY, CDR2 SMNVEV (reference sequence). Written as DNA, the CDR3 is TGTGCCAGCAGGGGGGGGCGAATGAACACTGAAGCTTTCTTT. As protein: CASRGGRMNTEAFF.

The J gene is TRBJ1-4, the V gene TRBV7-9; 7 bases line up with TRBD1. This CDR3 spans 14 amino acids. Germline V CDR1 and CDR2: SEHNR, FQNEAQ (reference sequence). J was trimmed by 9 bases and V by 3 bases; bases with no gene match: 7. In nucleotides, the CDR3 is TGTGCCAGCAGCTTCTCCCCGACAGGGCAAAAACTGTTTTTT. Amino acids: CASSFSPTGQKLFF. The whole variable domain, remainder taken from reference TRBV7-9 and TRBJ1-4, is DTGVSQNPRHKITKRGQNVTFRCDPISEHNRLYWYRQTLGQGPEFLTYFQNEAQLEKSRLLSDRFSAERPKGSFSTLEIQRTEQGDSAMYLCASSFSPTGQKLFFGSGTQLSVL.